The 3 T cell receptor beta chains below come from one sample, sequenced in a study of shared clonotypes between healthy human individuals. The assay was immunoSEQ multiplex PCR, and TCRdb's table has in-frame clones only and misses some. The sample lists hundreds of thousands of clones; more than 95% were seen once. Sequencing was carried out using naive CD4+ T cells sorted from blood. Subset indicated: CD45RA+ positively selected. The receptors derive from a woman aged 25 to 39 in good health.

The V gene is TRBV10-1, the J gene TRBJ2-7; D remains ambiguous. V lost 8 bases, J lost 0 bases, and 14 bases lay in between. The CDR3 is 14 amino acids. Germline-derived CDR1 and CDR2 are WNHNN and SYGVQD (reference sequence). The CDR3: CASRKGSGSYEQYF. In DNA, the CDR3 is TGCGCCAGCCGTAAGGGCTCTGGCTCCTACGAGCAGTACTTC.

This clone appeared a single time. This chain joins TRBV11-2 and TRBJ1-1, with no clear D. From germline, CDR1 is SGHAT and CDR2 FQNNGV. Trimming took off 5 bases at V and 0 bases at J, with 10 bases between the two ends. This CDR3 is 14 amino acids long. The CDR3 DNA reads as TGTGCCAGCAGCCCCCGACACGTGAACACTGAAGCTTTCTTT. Translating it yields CASSPRHVNTEAFF.

The J gene is TRBJ2-1, the V gene TRBV7-9, with 7 bases matching TRBD2. CDR3 length: 18 residues. Losses at the gene ends were 2 bases for V and 4 bases for J; bases not matched to a gene: 14. The germline CDR1 and CDR2 sequences are SEHNR and FQNEAQ (reference sequence). The CDR3 coding sequence is TGTGCCAGCAGCTTATTCGGAGGGTGGGCTAGCGGATACAATGAGCAGTTCTTC. Protein product: CASSLFGGWASGYNEQFF.